Given below is one T cell receptor (beta chain) in context. Its antigen target is currently unknown. Base qualities are not recorded, but no much larger clone differs from it by a single base. The CDR3 covers 14 residues, taking in both the cysteine and the phenylalanine. Only CDR3 DNA is held: 42 bases, read in frame from base 1. Trimming costs V 1 base and J 2 bases, and their ends lie 6 bases apart. The sample's time point label, in plain terms: persistent/refractory GD, antithyroid drugs over 5 years with positive TRAb. For both TCR sequencing and RNA sequencing, RNA was extracted from PBMCs using TRIzol. The diagnosis of Graves' disease was made according to American Thyroid Association guidelines. The patients came from an endocrinology department in Xi'an, China. Each patient gave 7 to 9.5 milliliters of peripheral blood, collected in an EDTA anticoagulant tube. Ficoll Paque Plus density gradient separation was used to isolate PBMCs, and no additional T cell sorting was done. An Agilent 2100 Bioanalyzer and agarose gel were used to assess RNA quality, and a NanoDrop 2000 was used to measure RNA concentration.

The data were obtained in a study of regulatory T cells in long-lasting Graves disease (dated by TCRdb to the early 2020s). With respect to the entire study: Persistent Graves' disease was defined as antithyroid drug treatment for over 5 years with persistently positive TSH receptor autoantibodies. Persistent Graves' disease patients were compared with newly diagnosed Graves' disease patients by peripheral blood TCR sequencing and RNA sequencing. The study was conducted in China and was registered as a clinical trial. TCR sequencing covered 13 persistent and some 20 newly diagnosed Graves' disease patients, some 33 samples in total. In the clinical cohort, patients with persistent Graves' disease had used antithyroid drugs for an average of around ten years.

Libraries were made using multiplex PCR. Sequencing was performed on an Illumina HiSeq 4000. TCR beta libraries were built with iRepertoire HTBI primers and Arm-PCR amplification of CDR3 regions. PCR products were gel purified before sequencing. The authors processed their data as follows. Gene usage analysis of CDR3 amino acid clonotypes used the 62 TRBV and 14 to 15 TRBJ segments found across samples. Filtered high-quality paired reads were merged into contigs using COPE and FqMerger. BLAST was used to align contigs to IMGT TRBV, TRBD and TRBJ reference genes, and CDR3 was defined according to IMGT. Highly expanded clones were defined as clonotypes with a frequency above 0.1%. Repertoire diversity was measured by Shannon entropy, and V-J evenness by the Gini coefficient. Public clonotypes were defined as clonotypes shared by more than one individual. Starting from the raw public reads, TCRdb applied fastp trimming at Q25, assembled clones with MiXCR and retained in-frame beta chains. Every entry covers one CDR3 protein and lists the most common genes and DNA from its rows. These V and J calls rely on TCRdb rather than the paper's analysis. The sample contains 700,000 or so distinct CDR3 sequences, about 30% of them found a single time. The top ten clones comprise under 55% of the sample.

The paper's findings and limits, for the study overall: Sequencing and analysis were restricted to the TCR beta chain. More public clonotypes were shared among persistent patients (under 3,000) than among newly diagnosed patients (966). Persistent disease showed preferential use of TRBV28, TRBJ1-2 and TRBJ2-5, whereas newly diagnosed disease favored TRBV20-1 and TRBJ2-1. Because the primary lesion, thyroid tissue, could not be accessed, the study looked at peripheral blood alone. As a limitation, the authors acknowledged that the small sample size may reduce accuracy. Persistent Graves' disease patients showed lower TCR Shannon entropy and fewer highly expanded clones than newly diagnosed patients, suggesting clonal expansion.

The specimen was peripheral blood mononuclear cells (PBMCs), collected when the disease was refractory, from a patient treated with antithyroid drugs. This clonotype originated in a female donor with Graves disease. The chain is made from TRBV12-3 or TRBV12-4 and TRBJ1-3, with the identity of the D gene unclear. The CDR3 in this case is CASSLVTPGNTIYF. The DNA sequence is as follows: TGTGCCAGCAGTTTAGTCACTCCTGGAAACACCATATATTTT.